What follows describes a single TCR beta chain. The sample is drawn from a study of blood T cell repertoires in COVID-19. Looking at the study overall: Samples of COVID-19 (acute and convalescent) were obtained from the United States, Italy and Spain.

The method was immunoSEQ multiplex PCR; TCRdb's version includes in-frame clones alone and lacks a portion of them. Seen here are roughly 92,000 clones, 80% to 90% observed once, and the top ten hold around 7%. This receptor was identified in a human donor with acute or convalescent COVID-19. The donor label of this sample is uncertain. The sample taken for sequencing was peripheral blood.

The CDR3 is CASSWGRFGNQPQHF. CDR3 nucleotide sequence: TGTGCCAGCAGTTGGGGGCGTTTTGGCAATCAGCCCCAGCATTTT. The chain has TRBV27 and TRBJ1-5, with a weak D call TRBD1 (6 bases). The germline V gene has CDR1 MNHEY and CDR2 SMNVEV (reference sequence). V lost 4 bases to trimming and J lost 2 bases, with 12 bases between them. The CDR3 spans 15 residues.